This entry lists 2 T cell receptor beta chains sequenced from one sample in a study of long-term antiretroviral therapy in people with HIV. Researchers ran immunoSEQ v3.0 at survey level. The assay was immunoSEQ multiplex PCR, and TCRdb's table has in-frame clones only and misses some. The table lists around 21,000 clones, over 75% of them singletons. The specimen comprised unsorted PBMCs, sampled about 4.5 years before starting antiretroviral therapy. The receptors were sampled from a woman in her twenties or thirties with HIV.

V gene TRBV2 combines with J gene TRBJ2-7, with D uncertain. Per the germline V gene, CDR1 is SNHLY and CDR2 is FYNNEI. With 4 bases removed from V and 0 bases from J, the gap between germline ends came to 7 bases. The CDR3 contains 13 residues. This CDR3 is CASSGPGSYEQYF. The CDR3 DNA reads TGTGCCAGCAGTGGCCCCGGCTCCTACGAGCAGTACTTC.

This clone is medium-sized (0.01 to 0.1%). This chain links TRBV7-9 with TRBJ2-1, with D perhaps matching TRBD2 (6 bases). This CDR3 is built from 16 residues. Trimming cost V 2 bases and J 8 bases, with 19 bases left between them. Germline CDR1 reads SEHNR; CDR2 reads FQNEAQ (reference sequence). The CDR3 reads CASSLSYGDLGDEQFF. In DNA, the CDR3 is TGTGCCAGCAGCTTAAGTTACGGGGACTTAGGGGATGAGCAGTTCTTC.